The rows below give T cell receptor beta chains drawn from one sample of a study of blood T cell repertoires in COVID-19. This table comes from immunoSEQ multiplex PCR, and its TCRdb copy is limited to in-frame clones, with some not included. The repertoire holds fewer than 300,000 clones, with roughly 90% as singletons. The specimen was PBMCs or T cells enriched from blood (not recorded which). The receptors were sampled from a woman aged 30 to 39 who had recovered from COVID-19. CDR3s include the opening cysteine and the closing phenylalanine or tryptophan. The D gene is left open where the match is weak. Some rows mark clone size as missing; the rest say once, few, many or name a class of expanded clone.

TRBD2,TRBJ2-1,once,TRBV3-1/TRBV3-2,TGTGCCAGCAGCCTCAAAGCGGGAGCTACCCACAATGAGCAGTTCTTC,CASSLKAGATHNEQFF
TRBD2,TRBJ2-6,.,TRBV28,TGTGCCTCCTCAAGGGAGGGTGCTGGGGCCAACGTCCTGACTTTC,CASSREGAGANVLTF
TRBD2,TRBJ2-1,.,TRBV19,TGTGCCAGTAGTATGAGTGGGACTAGCGGGAGTCCATTCTTC,CASSMSGTSGSPFF
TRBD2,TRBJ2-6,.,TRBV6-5,TGTGCCAGCAGTTACGGGGGGGTCGTCCGGGCCAACGTCCTGACTTTC,CASSYGGVVRANVLTF
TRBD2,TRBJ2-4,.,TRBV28,TGTGCCAGCAGTTCCTCTGGGGCGGGAGGCGTTATTGCCAAAAACATTCAGTACTTC,CASSSSGAGGVIAKNIQYF
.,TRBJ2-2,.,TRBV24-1,TGTGCCACCGCGACTGCGGACTACACCGGGGAGCTGTTTTTT,CATATADYTGELFF
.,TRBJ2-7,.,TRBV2,TGTGCCAGCAATCAGGACATTATCTACGAGCAGTACTTC,CASNQDIIYEQYF
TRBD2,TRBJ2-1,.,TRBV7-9,TGTGCCAGCACCCAAGCGGGAGATCTCAATGAGCAGTTCTTC,CASTQAGDLNEQFF
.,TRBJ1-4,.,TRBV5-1,TGCGCCAGCAGCTTAGGAGGAATGGGGGAAAAACTGTTTTTT,CASSLGGMGEKLFF
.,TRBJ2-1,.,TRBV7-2,TGTGCCAGCAGCTTAGTTCATAGCTCCTACAATGAGCAGTTCTTC,CASSLVHSSYNEQFF
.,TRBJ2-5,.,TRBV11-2,TGTGCCAGCAGCCATAATATGCGTCAAGAGACCCAGTACTTC,CASSHNMRQETQYF
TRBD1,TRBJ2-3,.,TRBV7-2,TGTGCCAGCAGCTTATTCAGGGACAGAATCACAGATACGCAGTATTTT,CASSLFRDRITDTQYF
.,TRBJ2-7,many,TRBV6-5,TGTGCCAGCAGTTACTCCGGCGGGGTGAACTCCTACGAGCAGTACTTC,CASSYSGGVNSYEQYF
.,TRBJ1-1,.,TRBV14,TGTGCCAGCAGCCTCTGGGTGGGGGGGAACACTGAAGCTTTCTTT,CASSLWVGGNTEAFF
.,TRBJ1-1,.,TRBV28,TGTGCCAGCAGCCTGGGGGCAGTTATGAACACTGAAGCTTTCTTT,CASSLGAVMNTEAFF
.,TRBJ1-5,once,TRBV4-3,TGCGCCAGCAGCCAAGAGACAGGACATCAGCCCCAGCATTTT,CASSQETGHQPQHF
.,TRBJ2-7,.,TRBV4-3,TGCGCCAGCATCGAAGGGAGCCCACTACGACTCTACGAGCAGTACTTC,CASIEGSPLRLYEQYF
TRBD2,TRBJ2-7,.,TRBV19,TGTGCCAGTAGTACAGGACTAGCCCAGACCTACGAGCAGTACTTC,CASSTGLAQTYEQYF
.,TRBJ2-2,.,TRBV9,TGTGCCAGCAGCCCCCGGGTGCCCGGGGAGCTGTTTTTT,CASSPRVPGELFF
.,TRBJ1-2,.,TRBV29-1,TGCAGCGTTGAAGGGGCTGGAGGCTACACCTTC,CSVEGAGGYTF
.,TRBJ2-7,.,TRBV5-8,TGTGCCAGCAGCTTAGAGCGGATCCTCTCCTACGAGCAGTACTTC,CASSLERILSYEQYF
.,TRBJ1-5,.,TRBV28,TGTGCCAGCAGTGCCGACGGGAATAGCAATCAGCCCCAGCATTTT,CASSADGNSNQPQHF
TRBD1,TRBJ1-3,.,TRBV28,TGTGCCAGCAGTTTATTCCCGCCCAACAGGGGAGGTTGGCCTGGAAACACCATATATTTT,CASSLFPPNRGGWPGNTIYF
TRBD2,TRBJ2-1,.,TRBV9,TGTGCCAGCAGCGTAGCTAAGGAAAGCGGGAGCGGGGGGATTGGGCAGTTCTTC,CASSVAKESGSGGIGQFF
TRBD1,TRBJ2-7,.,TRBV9,TGTGCCAGCAGCACCCGGACAGGCTCCGAGCAGTACTTC,CASSTRTGSEQYF
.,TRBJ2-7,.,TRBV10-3,TGTGCCATCAGTGAGTCGCTAGGGGAATACGGGTACGAGCAGTACTTC,CAISESLGEYGYEQYF
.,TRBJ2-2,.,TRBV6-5,TGTGCCAGCAGTTTCCAGACGGGGACCGGGGAGCTGTTTTTT,CASSFQTGTGELFF
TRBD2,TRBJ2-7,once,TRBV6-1,TGTGCCAGCAGTGAAAGGTCTAGCGGGAGCTACGAGCAGTACTTC,CASSERSSGSYEQYF
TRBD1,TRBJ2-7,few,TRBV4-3,TGCGCCAGCAGCCAAGGAGGACAGGGCGCCTCCGAGCAGTACTTC,CASSQGGQGASEQYF
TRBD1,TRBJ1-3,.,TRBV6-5,TGTGCCAGCAGTCCTACGGACAGGGCTGGAAACACCATATATTTT,CASSPTDRAGNTIYF
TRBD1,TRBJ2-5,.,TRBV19,TGTGCCAGTAGTGCCCGACAGGGACGCGAGACCCAGTACTTC,CASSARQGRETQYF
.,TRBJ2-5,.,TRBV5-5,TGTGCCAGCTCCAGGGGTTGGGTAAAAGAGACCCAGTACTTC,CASSRGWVKETQYF
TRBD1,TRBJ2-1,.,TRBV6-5,TGTGCCAGCAGTTCCGACAGGGCCCCTAAGAATGAGCAGTTCTTC,CASSSDRAPKNEQFF
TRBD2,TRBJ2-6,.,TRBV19,TGTGCCAGTAGTTTAGCGCTTTTGGGACTAGCGGTGTCTGGGGCCAACGTCCTGACTTTC,CASSLALLGLAVSGANVLTF
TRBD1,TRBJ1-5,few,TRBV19,TGTGCCAGTAGGTTCCCCTCCGGGACAGGGGGCGCGGGCAGTCAGCCCCAGCATTTT,CASRFPSGTGGAGSQPQHF
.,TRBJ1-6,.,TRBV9,TGTGCCAGCAGCGTAGCTATGTTTAATTCACCCCTCCACTTT,CASSVAMFNSPLHF
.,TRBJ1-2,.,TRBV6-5,TGTGCCAGCAGTTACTCGAAGGGGCGGAACTATGGCTACACCTTC,CASSYSKGRNYGYTF
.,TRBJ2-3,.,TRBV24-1,TGTGCCACCGTGGGAGAGGGCACAGATACGCAGTATTTT,CATVGEGTDTQYF
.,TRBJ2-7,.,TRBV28,TGTGCCAGCACGAATCGGAGACAGGGACTTTACTCCTACGAGCAGTACTTC,CASTNRRQGLYSYEQYF
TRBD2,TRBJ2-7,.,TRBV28,TGTGCCAGCAGCCCAGGGGCGGCTAGCGGGAGTTCTAGCGAGCAGTACTTC,CASSPGAASGSSSEQYF
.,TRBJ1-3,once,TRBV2,TGTGCCAGCAGTGAAATAGGACTAGTCTCTGGAAACACCATATATTTT,CASSEIGLVSGNTIYF
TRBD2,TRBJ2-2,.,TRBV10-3,TGTGCCATCACCAGCGGGAGGGTCCCCGGGGAGCTGTTTTTT,CAITSGRVPGELFF
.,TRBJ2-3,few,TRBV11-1,TGTGCCAGCAGACCCAGGGGTAGCACAGATACGCAGTATTTT,CASRPRGSTDTQYF
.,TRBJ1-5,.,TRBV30,TGTGCCTGGAGGGCGGGGTTTGATCAGCCCCAGCATTTT,CAWRAGFDQPQHF
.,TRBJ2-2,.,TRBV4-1,TGCGCCAGCAGCCATGCCGGACAGAAATCCCCCGGGGAGCTGTTTTTT,CASSHAGQKSPGELFF
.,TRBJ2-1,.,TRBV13,TGTGCCAGCAGCTTAGGCCTGCTAGGTCTAAAAGAGCAGTTCTTC,CASSLGLLGLKEQFF
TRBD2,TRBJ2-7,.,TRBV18,TGTGCCAGCTCACCAGGGACTAGCCACGAGCAGTACTTC,CASSPGTSHEQYF
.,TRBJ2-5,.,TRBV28,TGTGCCAGCAGCTCGGGACAACAAGAGACCCAGTACTTC,CASSSGQQETQYF
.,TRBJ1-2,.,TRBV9,TGTGCCAGCAGCGTAGTCTCACAGAACCATGGCTACACCTTC,CASSVVSQNHGYTF
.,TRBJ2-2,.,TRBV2,TGTGCCAGCAGGTCAGGGCCCAACACCGGGGAGCTGTTTTTT,CASRSGPNTGELFF
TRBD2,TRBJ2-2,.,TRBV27,TGTGCCAGCAAGGGACTAGGGTCGGCCGGGGAGCTGTTTTTT,CASKGLGSAGELFF